This TCR beta chain was recovered during a study of beta chain features in type 1 diabetes. As for the study in general: All samples together contributed approximately 100 million sorted cells for examination.

This CDR3 region has 13 residues. Germline V CDR1 and CDR2: SGHTA, FQGNSA. Trimming stripped 5 bases from V and 5 bases from J, with 11 bases between. Broader study findings: Researchers caution that PCR might favor shorter templates, equally among patients and controls. Among all four CD4+ subsets, Type 1 diabetes patients had TCRB CDR3s that were moderately but significantly shorter.

The investigators reverse transcribed all of the isolated RNA, so they sequenced expressed TCRB transcripts. Here immunoSEQ multiplex PCR was the method, and the copy in TCRdb shows in-frame clones only, minus some. The sample has roughly 290,000 clones, approximately 16% seen once. This clone was observed a handful of times. Its antigen is not known. Sorted CD4+ subsets: naive, central memory, regulatory, stem cell-like memory (CD45RO/CCR7/CD25/CD127/CD95/CD27 panel). The source material was naive CD4+ T cells from blood. The receptor comes from a man between 18 and 35 years old with type 1 diabetes. The chain recombines TRBV7-2 with TRBJ2-3; D ambiguous. The CDR3 sequence is CASSTQPGDTQYF. The DNA for the CDR3 is TGTGCCAGCAGCACACAACCAGGAGATACGCAGTATTTT.